One sample yielded the 9 T cell receptor beta chains listed below, sequenced in a study of blood T cells in healthy people across ages (dated by TCRdb to between 2015 and 2017). Preparation of the library involved 5' RACE. A second PCR of roughly 7 to 11 cycles was performed with a sample-barcoded 5' primer and a J-beta primer mix. The raw public data were reprocessed by TCRdb itself: fastp quality trimming at Q25, MiXCR clonotype calling, in-frame beta chains only. All rows with the same CDR3 protein become a single entry with the most common DNA and genes. The sample has approximately 1,700,000 distinct CDR3 sequences on record, about two fifths of them singletons. Of the sample, roughly 23% falls within the top ten clones. The sequenced material came from blood. These receptors were taken from a human donor in good health.

The chain carries TRBV6-1 and TRBJ2-1; the D is unclear. Germline CDR1 is MNHNS and CDR2 is SASEGT. V dropped 2 bases and J dropped 4 bases, with 9 bases sitting between them. The CDR3 runs to 14 residues. The CDR3 DNA is TGTGCCAGCAGTGAAATCGGCAGATACAATGAGCAGTTCTTC. This translates into CASSEIGRYNEQFF.

This clonotype appeared many times. The chain has TRBV7-9 and TRBJ2-3, with 7 bases matching TRBD2. Germline V gene data show CDR1 as SEHNR and CDR2 as FQNEAQ (reference sequence). The CDR3 extends over 14 amino acids. J gave up 1 base and V 7 bases, and 5 bases lay outside the gene matches. The CDR3 DNA follows: TGTGCCAGCACCATGGCGGGGGGCACAGATACGCAGTATTTT. Its translation is CASTMAGGTDTQYF.

V is TRBV4-2 and J is TRBJ1-2, with 7 bases aligning to TRBD1. CDR1 LGHNA and CDR2 YNFKEQ come from the germline V gene. The CDR3 runs to 15 residues. V trimming: 4 bases; J trimming: 3 bases; junction bases outside the gene matches: 8. CDR3: CASSLTTGPDYGYTF. Here the CDR3 DNA reads TGTGCCAGCAGCCTCACGACAGGGCCAGACTATGGCTACACCTTC.

This clonotype was counted a few times. The CDR3 bases are TGTGCCACCAGTGTGGGGGTCCTAGGGACCCAGTACTTC. Its translation: CATSVGVLGTQYF. The gene calls are TRBV24-1 and TRBJ2-5, with D perhaps being TRBD1 or TRBD2 (5 bases each). Germline V CDR1 and CDR2: KGHDR, SFDVKD. V gave up 5 bases and J gave up 7 bases, with 13 bases separating them. The CDR3 covers 13 residues.

The chain has TRBV5-1 and TRBJ2-1; 12 positions agree with TRBD2. The CDR3 consists of 18 residues. With V trimmed by 5 bases and J by 0 bases, 9 bases remained unmatched. Per the germline V gene, CDR1 is SGHRS and CDR2 is YFSETQ. In DNA, the CDR3 is TGCGCCAGCAGTTCAGGACTAGCGGGGAGGTCCTCCTACAATGAGCAGTTCTTC. Protein: CASSSGLAGRSSYNEQFF.

This clonotype has more than one count but fewer than ten. This sequence joins TRBV10-3 and TRBJ2-3; D gene ambiguous. CDR3 length equals 11 residues. V was cut by 2 bases and J by 9 bases, with 6 bases left in between. Germline V gene lookup returns CDR1 ENHRY and CDR2 SYGVKD. CDR3 loop: CAISEVGTQYF. As DNA, the CDR3 is TGTGCCATCAGTGAGGTTGGCACGCAGTATTTT.

This clonotype has a handful of counts. This chain uses TRBV15 with TRBJ2-1; no clear D gene. CDR3 length: 14 residues. Germline-derived CDR1 and CDR2 are LNHNV and YYDKDF (reference sequence). Trimming took 0 bases from V and 9 from J, leaving 12 bases between them. The CDR3 sequence: CATSRDQAEIEQFF. The CDR3 region has the DNA TGTGCCACCAGCAGAGATCAGGCTGAGATTGAGCAGTTCTTC.

This clonotype appeared once. Mismatch with germline at one junction end may stem from a read error. The chain employs TRBV13 and TRBJ2-1; 7 nucleotides line up with TRBD1. Germline CDR1 PRHDT, CDR2 FYEKMQ (reference sequence). The CDR3 has 14 residues. The DNA of the CDR3 is TGCGCCAGCAGCCTACAGGGGAATAACGATGAGCAGTTCTTC. It specifies CASSLQGNNDEQFF.

The rearrangement uses TRBV6-2 or TRBV6-3 and TRBJ1-1, with D tentatively TRBD1 (5 bases). The CDR3 runs to 14 residues. Trimming pared 5 bases from V and 0 bases from J, leaving 10 bases between. The germline CDR1 and CDR2 sequences are MNHEY and SVGEGT. The CDR3: CASSTGQMNTEAFF. CDR3 DNA sequence: TGTGCCAGCAGTACAGGACAAATGAACACTGAAGCTTTCTTT.